These 8 T cell receptor beta chains were sequenced from one sample in a study of shared clonotypes between healthy human individuals. Sequencing was performed with immunoSEQ multiplex PCR; in TCRdb, only in-frame clones are kept and a portion is missing. This sample has 2.3 million or so clones, with about 92% found just once. Sequencing input: naive CD4+ T cells from PBMCs. Stated subset: CD45RA+ positively selected. The receptors originated from a man between 18 and 35 years old in good health. Some clones in this sample may be carry-over from other donors' samples.

The rearrangement joins TRBV11-3 to TRBJ1-1, with D possibly being TRBD1 (6 bases). This CDR3 is built from 14 residues. Germline V CDR1 and CDR2: SGHNT, YENEEA. Trimming pared 4 bases from V and 1 base from J, leaving 10 bases between. CDR3 amino acids: CASSYGQTNTEAFF. CDR3 nucleotide sequence: TGTGCCAGCAGCTACGGACAGACGAACACTGAAGCTTTCTTT.

The chain couples TRBV11-2 to TRBJ2-1, with TRBD1 matching 8 bases. Trimming removed 8 bases from V and 2 bases from J; junction bases left unmatched: 5. The CDR3 has 14 amino acids. From germline, CDR1 is SGHAT and CDR2 FQNNGV. CDR3 sequence reads: CASRPGQAYNEQFF. The CDR3 bases are TGTGCCAGCCGACCGGGACAGGCCTACAATGAGCAGTTCTTC. Supplemented by reference TRBV11-2 and TRBJ2-1, the full variable domain reads EAGVAQSPRYKIIEKRQSVAFWCNPISGHATLYWYQQILGQGPKLLIQFQNNGVVDDSQLPKDRFSAERLKGVDSTLKIQPAKLEDSAVYLCASRPGQAYNEQFFGPGTRLTVL.

V gene TRBV5-1 combines with J gene TRBJ2-7; D unresolved. V was clipped by 1 base and J by 1 base, with 15 bases between them. CDR3 length equals 16 residues. Germline lookup yields CDR1 SGHRS and CDR2 YFSETQ. The CDR3 DNA is TGCGCCAGCAGCTTGAGGGCGGCATCTAAATCCTACGAGCAGTACTTC. Translating it yields CASSLRAASKSYEQYF.

Comments on this clone: This sample also contains other DNA sequences that code for the same CDR3. The rearrangement joins TRBV7-9 to TRBJ2-7, with no clear D. The V gene's germline CDR1 is SEHNR and CDR2 FQNEAQ (reference sequence). V was clipped by 2 bases and J by 5 bases, with 4 bases between them. The length of the CDR3 is 11 residues. In nucleotides, the CDR3 is TGTGCCAGCAGCTTAAGTAACGAGCAGTACTTC. Protein sequence: CASSLSNEQYF.

This chain links TRBV9 with TRBJ2-7, with D tentatively TRBD2 (6 bases). Germline V CDR1 and CDR2: SGDLS, YYNGEE. The CDR3 covers 15 residues. V dropped 1 base and J dropped 2 bases, with 13 bases sitting between them. The CDR3 spells CASSVSGGYAYEQYF. The CDR3 coding sequence is TGTGCCAGCAGCGTATCCGGGGGTTACGCCTACGAGCAGTACTTC.

The chain is built from TRBV6-5 and TRBJ1-2, with D maybe TRBD1 (5 bases). The CDR3 spans 15 residues. Germline assignment: CDR1 MNHEY and CDR2 SVGAGI. V was clipped by 2 bases and J by 6 bases, with 16 bases between them. The CDR3 protein is CASSYQLGGKDGYTF. CDR3 in DNA: TGTGCCAGCAGTTACCAATTGGGGGGGAAGGATGGCTACACCTTC.

The chain links TRBV5-1 to TRBJ2-6, with D perhaps TRBD2 (6 bases). Germline CDR1 is SGHRS and CDR2 is YFSETQ. The CDR3 is made up of 15 amino acids. The ends were cut back, 2 bases at V and 2 bases at J, with 8 bases in the middle. CDR3 region: CASSFREAGANVLTF. The CDR3 nucleotides read TGCGCCAGCAGCTTCAGGGAGGCTGGGGCCAACGTCCTGACTTTC. Drawing the rest from reference TRBV5-1 and TRBJ2-6, the complete variable domain is KAGVTQTPRYLIKTRGQQVTLSCSPISGHRSVSWYQQTPGQGLQFLFEYFSETQRNKGNFPGRFSGRQFSNSRSEMNVSTLELGDSALYLCASSFREAGANVLTFGAGSRLTVL.

This rearrangement joins TRBV6-6 to TRBJ1-1; possible D gene TRBD1, 5 bases. The V end was cut by 8 bases, the J end by 3 bases, with 19 bases between. Germline CDR1 MNHNY, CDR2 SVGAGI (reference sequence). The CDR3 spans 15 residues. The CDR3 reads CASGLARWGDTEAFF. The CDR3, as DNA: TGTGCCAGCGGTTTGGCTAGGTGGGGGGACACTGAAGCTTTCTTT.